This T cell receptor (beta chain) was identified during a study of blood T cell repertoires in COVID-19. TCRdb's table, derived via immunoSEQ multiplex PCR, lists solely in-frame clones and lacks some. The sample comprises some 190,000 clones, more than 75% of which are singletons, and 15% to 20% rests with the top ten. Looked up from germline, CDR1 is GTSNPN and CDR2 is SVGIG (reference sequence). This CDR3 has 14 amino acids. Trimming stripped 0 bases from V and 6 bases from J, with 12 bases between. The chain carries TRBV30 and TRBJ2-1; the D is unclear. Sequencing was performed on peripheral blood. This sequence originates from a person between 65 and 79 years old with COVID-19, enrolled during active disease. The CDR3 protein is CAWSVLGRPNEQFF. CDR3 DNA sequence: TGTGCCTGGAGTGTTCTAGGCCGACCCAATGAGCAGTTCTTC.